This TCR beta chain was sequenced in a study of identical twins. Worth noting for this clonotype: The antigen is not known.

Whole-study results and caveats: Out-of-frame beta sequences exhibited a weaker degree of excess twin sharing. In cord blood, abundant beta clonotypes had fewer insertions; memory showed no trend. Models underestimated how often monozygotic twins shared out-of-frame TCR alpha.

Unique molecular identifiers were in the cDNA, with template-switch universal primer binding. TCRdb re-derived calls from the 5' RACE reads in MiXCR, one entry per CDR3 protein. The profile shows around 1.7 million distinct CDR3 sequences, under 35% of them singletons. Trimming left V 8 bases short and J 8 bases short, with 16 bases between. Germline CDR1 and CDR2: SGHTA and FQGNSA. The CDR3 is 13 residues long. This chain joins TRBV7-2 and TRBJ2-4; D ambiguous. The sample taken for sequencing was cord blood. The receptor was derived from a newborn girl in good health. Written as DNA, the CDR3 is TGTGCCAGCCGAACCGGAAAAGCCCACATTCAGTACTTC. This translates into CASRTGKAHIQYF.